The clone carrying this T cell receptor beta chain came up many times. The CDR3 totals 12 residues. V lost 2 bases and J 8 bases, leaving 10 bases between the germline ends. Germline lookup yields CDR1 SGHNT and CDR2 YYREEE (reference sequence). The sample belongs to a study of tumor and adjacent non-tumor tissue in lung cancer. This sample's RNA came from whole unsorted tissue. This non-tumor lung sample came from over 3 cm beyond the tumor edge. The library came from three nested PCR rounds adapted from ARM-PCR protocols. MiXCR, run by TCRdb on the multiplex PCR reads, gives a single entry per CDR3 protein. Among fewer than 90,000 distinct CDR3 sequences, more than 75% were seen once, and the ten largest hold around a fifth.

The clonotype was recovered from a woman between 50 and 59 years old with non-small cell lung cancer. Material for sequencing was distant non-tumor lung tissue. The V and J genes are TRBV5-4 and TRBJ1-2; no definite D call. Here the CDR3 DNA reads TGTGCCAGCAGCTTAGTTCGGGAAGGCTACACCTTC. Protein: CASSLVREGYTF. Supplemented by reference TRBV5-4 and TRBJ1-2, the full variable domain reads ETGVTQSPTHLIKTRGQQVTLRCSSQSGHNTVSWYQQALGQGPQFIFQYYREEENGRGNFPPRFSGLQFPNYSSELNVNALELDDSALYLCASSLVREGYTFGSGTRLTVV.